The T cell receptor beta chain under discussion was sequenced for a study of T-cell memory formation after mild COVID-19. This clonotype occurred a few times. This CDR3 is built from 13 residues. CDR1 SGHTA and CDR2 FQGTGA come from the germline V gene. V gave up 5 bases and J gave up 5 bases; unmatched junction bases: 5. TCRdb recomputed calls from the 5' RACE reads with MiXCR, one row per CDR3 protein. The sample records about 440,000 distinct CDR3 sequences, 20% being singletons. This chain links TRBV7-3 with TRBJ1-1, with 7 bases that match TRBD1. This clonotype was obtained from an adult woman who had mild COVID-19 (a few samples of this study predate the infection). Cell type and time point are not known. Sequencing input: PBMCs or a T cell subset sorted from them (not recorded which). The CDR3 DNA sequence: TGTGCCAGCAGCCCCAGGACAGGAACTGAAGCTTTCTTT. Encoded protein: CASSPRTGTEAFF.